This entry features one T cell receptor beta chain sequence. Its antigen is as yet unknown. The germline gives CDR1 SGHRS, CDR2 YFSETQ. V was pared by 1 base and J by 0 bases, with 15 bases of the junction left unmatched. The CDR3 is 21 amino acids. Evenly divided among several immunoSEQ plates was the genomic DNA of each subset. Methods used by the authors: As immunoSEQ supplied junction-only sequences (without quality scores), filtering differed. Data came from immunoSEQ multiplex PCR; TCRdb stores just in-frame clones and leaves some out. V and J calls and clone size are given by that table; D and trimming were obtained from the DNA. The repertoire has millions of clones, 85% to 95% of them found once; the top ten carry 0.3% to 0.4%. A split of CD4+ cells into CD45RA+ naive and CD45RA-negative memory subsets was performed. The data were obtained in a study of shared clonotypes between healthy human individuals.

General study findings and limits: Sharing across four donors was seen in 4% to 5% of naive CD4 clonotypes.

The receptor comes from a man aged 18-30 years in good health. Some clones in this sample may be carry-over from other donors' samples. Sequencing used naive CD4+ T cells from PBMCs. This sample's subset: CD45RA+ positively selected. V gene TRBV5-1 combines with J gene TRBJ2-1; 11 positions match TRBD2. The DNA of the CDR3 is TGCGCCAGCAGCTTGTGGCTAGCGGGAGGACCCGACTTGAGCTCCTACAATGAGCAGTTCTTC. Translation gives CASSLWLAGGPDLSSYNEQFF.